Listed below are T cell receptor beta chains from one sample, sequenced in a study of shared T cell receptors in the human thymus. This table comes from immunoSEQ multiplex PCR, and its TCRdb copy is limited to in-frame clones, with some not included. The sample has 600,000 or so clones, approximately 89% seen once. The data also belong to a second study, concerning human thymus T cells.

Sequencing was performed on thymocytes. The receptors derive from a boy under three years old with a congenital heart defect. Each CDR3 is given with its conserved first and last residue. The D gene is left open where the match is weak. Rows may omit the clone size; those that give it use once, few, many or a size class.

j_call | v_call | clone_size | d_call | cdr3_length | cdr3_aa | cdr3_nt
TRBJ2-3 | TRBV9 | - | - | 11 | CASSPGYTQYF | TGTGCCAGCAGCCCCGGGTATACGCAGTATTTT
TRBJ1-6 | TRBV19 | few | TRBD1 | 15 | CASSPGTGTNSPLHF | TGTGCCAGTAGCCCCGGGACAGGGACTAATTCACCCCTCCACTTT
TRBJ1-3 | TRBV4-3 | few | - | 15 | CASSQAHRAGNTIYF | TGCGCCAGCAGCCAAGCCCACAGGGCGGGAAACACCATATATTTT
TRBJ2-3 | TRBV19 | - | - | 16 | CASKPGHKTSTDTQYF | TGTGCCAGTAAACCGGGACACAAGACCTCCACAGATACGCAGTATTTT
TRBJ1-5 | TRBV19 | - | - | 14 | CASRMQGSGEPQHF | TGTGCCAGTAGGATGCAGGGGAGTGGAGAGCCCCAGCATTTT
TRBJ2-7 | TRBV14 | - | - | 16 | CASSQDLKGTYYEQYF | TGTGCCAGCAGCCAAGATCTTAAGGGGACTTACTACGAGCAGTACTTC
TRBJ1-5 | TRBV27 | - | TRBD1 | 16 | CASTPVGTVSNQPQHF | TGTGCCAGCACCCCCGTTGGGACAGTTAGCAATCAGCCCCAGCATTTT
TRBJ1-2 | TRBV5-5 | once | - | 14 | CASSLTTENYGYTF | TGTGCCAGCAGCTTGACCACAGAGAACTATGGCTACACCTTC
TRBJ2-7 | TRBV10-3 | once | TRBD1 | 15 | CAISTDRGTPYEQYF | TGTGCCATCAGTACGGACAGGGGGACCCCCTACGAGCAGTACTTC
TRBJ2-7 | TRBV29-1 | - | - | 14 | CSVERAKGSYEQYF | TGCAGCGTTGAGCGGGCGAAAGGGTCCTACGAGCAGTACTTC
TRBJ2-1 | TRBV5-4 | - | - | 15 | CASSQWGQPTSEQFF | TGTGCCAGCAGCCAATGGGGGCAGCCCACCAGTGAGCAGTTCTTC